This T cell receptor beta chain was documented in a study of blood T cell repertoires in COVID-19. Background on the study: The cDNA or gDNA used as material had been derived from T cells, B-cell-depleted T cells, or PBMCs.

Original processing methods: Cell counts per sample came from amplifying reference gene primers. Assay used: immunoSEQ multiplex PCR; TCRdb lists only in-frame clones, some missing. The V and J calls and the clone size are those of that table, but D and trimming were determined from the DNA. The sample contains approximately 85,000 clones, over 75% of which appear only once. Germline V gene data show CDR1 as SGHRS and CDR2 as YFSETQ. The junction had 8 bases not matched to a gene; V was cut back by 1 base and J by 8 bases. The CDR3 sequence is 16 residues long. The sequence was obtained from a human donor in a cohort sampled during active COVID-19. Sequencing used peripheral blood. The chain couples TRBV5-1 to TRBJ2-1; 11 nucleotides align to TRBD1. The CDR3 protein is CASSLLRGQGVDEQFF. Here the CDR3 DNA reads TGCGCCAGCAGCTTGCTTCGGGGACAGGGGGTCGATGAGCAGTTCTTC.